Listed below are T cell receptor beta chains from one sample, sequenced in a study of early T cells in non-severe SARS-CoV-2 infection. MiXCR, applied by TCRdb to the 5' RACE reads, yields one record per CDR3 protein. The sample yields approximately 35,000 distinct CDR3 sequences, 5% to 6% seen once. The sequenced sample was whole blood. The origin of the receptors is an adult who was a healthcare worker with PCR-confirmed SARS-CoV-2 infection or an uninfected control (not recorded which). CDR3s include the opening cysteine and the closing phenylalanine or tryptophan. A D gene is named only where the DNA matches it firmly. Not every row has a clone size; where given, it reads once, few, many or a size class.

D gene: TRBD1; J gene: TRBJ2-7; clone size: few; V gene: TRBV25-1; CDR3 protein: CASSHLQTGGEQYF; CDR3 DNA: TGTGCCAGCAGTCACCTCCAGACAGGGGGCGAGCAGTACTTC
D gene: NA; J gene: TRBJ1-5; clone size: many; V gene: TRBV20-1; CDR3 protein: CSARSDYSNQPQHF; CDR3 DNA: TGCAGTGCTAGGTCCGACTATAGCAATCAGCCCCAGCATTTT
D gene: NA; J gene: TRBJ1-1; clone size: NA; V gene: TRBV15; CDR3 protein: CATSRATRNTEAFF; CDR3 DNA: TGTGCCACCAGCAGAGCCACTCGGAACACTGAAGCTTTCTTT
D gene: NA; J gene: TRBJ2-7; clone size: many; V gene: TRBV7-6; CDR3 protein: CASSDPPDYEQYF; CDR3 DNA: TGTGCCAGCAGCGACCCTCCAGACTACGAGCAGTACTTC
D gene: NA; J gene: TRBJ2-3; clone size: many; V gene: TRBV20-1; CDR3 protein: CSARRQLSTDTQYF; CDR3 DNA: TGCAGTGCTCGAAGACAGCTTAGCACAGATACGCAGTATTTT
D gene: NA; J gene: TRBJ2-5; clone size: many; V gene: TRBV7-2; CDR3 protein: CASSLGAWEETQYF; CDR3 DNA: TGTGCCAGCAGCTTAGGAGCATGGGAAGAGACCCAGTACTTC
D gene: TRBD2; J gene: TRBJ2-3; clone size: NA; V gene: TRBV29-1; CDR3 protein: CSVLSGGRTDTQYF; CDR3 DNA: TGCAGCGTCTTAAGCGGGGGACGCACAGATACGCAGTATTTT
D gene: TRBD1; J gene: TRBJ1-1; clone size: NA; V gene: TRBV2; CDR3 protein: CASSESRDRPSDTEAFF; CDR3 DNA: TGTGCCAGCAGTGAGTCCCGGGACAGGCCTTCCGACACTGAAGCTTTCTTT
D gene: NA; J gene: TRBJ1-2; clone size: many; V gene: TRBV20-1; CDR3 protein: CSAIREQGNGYTF; CDR3 DNA: TGCAGTGCTATCCGGGAACAGGGCAATGGCTACACCTTC
D gene: TRBD1; J gene: TRBJ1-1; clone size: many; V gene: TRBV7-3; CDR3 protein: CASSSHPRGQSEAFF; CDR3 DNA: TGTGCCAGCAGCTCCCACCCTCGGGGACAGTCTGAAGCTTTCTTT
D gene: TRBD1; J gene: TRBJ2-3; clone size: few; V gene: TRBV11-2; CDR3 protein: CASSSNYRGRTDTQYF; CDR3 DNA: TGTGCCAGCAGCTCCAACTACAGGGGGCGCACAGATACGCAGTATTTT
D gene: NA; J gene: TRBJ1-4; clone size: few; V gene: TRBV18; CDR3 protein: CASSPRGSGEKLFF; CDR3 DNA: TGTGCCAGCTCACCAAGAGGGAGCGGCGAAAAACTGTTTTTT
D gene: TRBD1; J gene: TRBJ2-1; clone size: many; V gene: TRBV20-1; CDR3 protein: CSARETGTDYNEQFF; CDR3 DNA: TGCAGTGCTAGAGAGACCGGGACAGACTACAATGAGCAGTTCTTC
D gene: NA; J gene: TRBJ2-6; clone size: many; V gene: TRBV20-1; CDR3 protein: CSASLSGANVLTF; CDR3 DNA: TGCAGTGCAAGCCTTTCTGGTGCCAACGTCCTGACTTTC
D gene: TRBD1; J gene: TRBJ1-3; clone size: NA; V gene: TRBV25-1; CDR3 protein: CASSRGQGVSGNTIYF; CDR3 DNA: TGTGCCAGCAGTCGGGGACAGGGGGTATCTGGAAACACCATATATTTT
D gene: NA; J gene: TRBJ2-3; clone size: many; V gene: TRBV6-5; CDR3 protein: CASSPWDGPYTDTQYF; CDR3 DNA: TGTGCCAGCAGTCCCTGGGACGGACCCTACACAGATACGCAGTATTTT
D gene: TRBD1; J gene: TRBJ2-5; clone size: many; V gene: TRBV6-6; CDR3 protein: CASSGTVQETQYF; CDR3 DNA: TGTGCCAGCTCCGGGACAGTCCAAGAGACCCAGTACTTC
D gene: TRBD2; J gene: TRBJ2-3; clone size: many; V gene: TRBV11-2; CDR3 protein: CASSLIWRGGLSDTQYF; CDR3 DNA: TGTGCCAGCAGCCTCATCTGGCGGGGGGGCCTGTCAGATACGCAGTATTTT
D gene: NA; J gene: TRBJ1-2; clone size: many; V gene: TRBV25-1; CDR3 protein: CASSPRRGNGYTF; CDR3 DNA: TGTGCCAGCAGTCCCCGCAGGGGAAATGGCTACACCTTC
D gene: NA; J gene: TRBJ1-4; clone size: many; V gene: TRBV2; CDR3 protein: CASKGEKLFF; CDR3 DNA: TGTGCCAGCAAGGGAGAAAAACTGTTTTTT
D gene: NA; J gene: TRBJ2-7; clone size: many; V gene: TRBV11-2; CDR3 protein: CASTPFRGAGYEQYF; CDR3 DNA: TGTGCCAGCACCCCTTTTCGGGGGGCGGGGTACGAGCAGTACTTC
D gene: NA; J gene: TRBJ1-2; clone size: many; V gene: TRBV28; CDR3 protein: CASRIDSRRFYGYTF; CDR3 DNA: TGTGCCAGCAGGATCGACAGTCGTAGGTTCTATGGCTACACCTTC
D gene: NA; J gene: TRBJ2-1; clone size: many; V gene: TRBV18; CDR3 protein: CASSPEGYNEQFF; CDR3 DNA: TGTGCCAGCTCACCAGAGGGTTACAATGAGCAGTTCTTC
D gene: NA; J gene: TRBJ1-6; clone size: NA; V gene: TRBV12-3/TRBV12-4; CDR3 protein: CASSLKGAYNSPLHF; CDR3 DNA: TGTGCCAGCAGTTTAAAGGGAGCCTATAATTCACCCCTCCACTTT
D gene: TRBD1; J gene: TRBJ1-1; clone size: NA; V gene: TRBV20-1; CDR3 protein: CSASIGQELNTEAFF; CDR3 DNA: TGCAGTGCTTCCATAGGACAGGAACTAAACACTGAAGCTTTCTTT
D gene: NA; J gene: TRBJ2-2; clone size: many; V gene: TRBV6-4; CDR3 protein: CASSQDTSNTGELFF; CDR3 DNA: TGTGCCAGCAGTCAGGACACCTCGAACACCGGGGAGCTGTTTTTT
D gene: NA; J gene: TRBJ2-7; clone size: few; V gene: TRBV5-6; CDR3 protein: CASSLTGGPPYEQYF; CDR3 DNA: TGTGCCAGCAGCCTAACTGGGGGGCCTCCCTACGAGCAGTACTTC
D gene: NA; J gene: TRBJ2-3; clone size: few; V gene: TRBV21-1; CDR3 protein: CATSQPRGTYSTDTQYF; CDR3 DNA: TGTGCCACCTCACAACCCCGGGGCACCTATAGCACAGATACGCAGTATTTT
D gene: TRBD1; J gene: TRBJ2-7; clone size: few; V gene: TRBV20-1; CDR3 protein: CSARDRAVEQYF; CDR3 DNA: TGCAGTGCTAGGGACAGGGCTGTCGAGCAGTACTTC
D gene: NA; J gene: TRBJ2-1; clone size: many; V gene: TRBV20-1; CDR3 protein: CSASKVAVYEQFF; CDR3 DNA: TGCAGTGCTAGTAAGGTAGCCGTTTATGAGCAGTTCTTC
D gene: NA; J gene: TRBJ2-1; clone size: many; V gene: TRBV29-1; CDR3 protein: CTAGAGTEFF; CDR3 DNA: TGCACCGCTGGGGCGGGGACAGAGTTCTTC
D gene: NA; J gene: TRBJ1-3; clone size: few; V gene: TRBV20-1; CDR3 protein: CSATGVAENTIYF; CDR3 DNA: TGCAGTGCTACAGGGGTCGCTGAAAACACCATATATTTT
D gene: NA; J gene: TRBJ2-1; clone size: NA; V gene: TRBV11-3; CDR3 protein: CASSLLGGNEQFF; CDR3 DNA: TGTGCCAGCAGCTTATTGGGGGGCAATGAGCAGTTCTTC
D gene: TRBD1; J gene: TRBJ1-1; clone size: many; V gene: TRBV5-1; CDR3 protein: CASGKDRGVNTEAFF; CDR3 DNA: TGCGCCAGCGGAAAAGACAGGGGGGTAAACACTGAAGCTTTCTTT
D gene: TRBD2; J gene: TRBJ2-1; clone size: few; V gene: TRBV9; CDR3 protein: CASSARTSGAYNEQFF; CDR3 DNA: TGTGCCAGCAGCGCCCGGACTAGCGGGGCCTACAATGAGCAGTTCTTC
D gene: NA; J gene: TRBJ2-3; clone size: many; V gene: TRBV7-2; CDR3 protein: CASSSGGQITDTQYF; CDR3 DNA: TGTGCCAGCAGCTCAGGCGGACAGATCACAGATACGCAGTATTTT
D gene: TRBD1; J gene: TRBJ2-2; clone size: many; V gene: TRBV7-6; CDR3 protein: CASTSLDRANTGELFF; CDR3 DNA: TGTGCCAGCACCTCCTTAGACAGGGCTAACACCGGGGAGCTGTTTTTT
D gene: TRBD1; J gene: TRBJ2-5; clone size: many; V gene: TRBV5-1; CDR3 protein: CASSQNDRDGETQYF; CDR3 DNA: TGCGCCAGCAGCCAGAACGACAGGGATGGGGAGACCCAGTACTTC
D gene: NA; J gene: TRBJ2-2; clone size: many; V gene: TRBV5-1; CDR3 protein: CASSLELAVELFF; CDR3 DNA: TGCGCCAGCAGCTTGGAGTTAGCTGTGGAGCTGTTTTTT
D gene: NA; J gene: TRBJ2-1; clone size: NA; V gene: TRBV7-8; CDR3 protein: CASSYNEQFF; CDR3 DNA: TGTGCCAGCAGTTACAATGAGCAGTTCTTC
D gene: NA; J gene: TRBJ2-2; clone size: few; V gene: TRBV2; CDR3 protein: CASSEGLNTGELFF; CDR3 DNA: TGTGCCAGCAGTGAAGGGCTGAACACCGGGGAGCTGTTTTTT
D gene: NA; J gene: TRBJ2-7; clone size: many; V gene: TRBV6-5; CDR3 protein: CASSLAPSYEQYF; CDR3 DNA: TGTGCCAGCAGCCTAGCGCCTAGCTACGAGCAGTACTTC
D gene: NA; J gene: TRBJ1-1; clone size: NA; V gene: TRBV20-1; CDR3 protein: CSARRGGEINTEAFF; CDR3 DNA: TGCAGTGCTAGGAGGGGGGGCGAGATCAACACTGAAGCTTTCTTT
D gene: TRBD1; J gene: TRBJ1-1; clone size: few; V gene: TRBV5-1; CDR3 protein: CASSLNPRDRALNTEAFF; CDR3 DNA: TGCGCCAGCAGCTTAAACCCCCGGGACAGGGCCTTGAACACTGAAGCTTTCTTT
D gene: NA; J gene: TRBJ2-7; clone size: few; V gene: TRBV20-1; CDR3 protein: CSAREGNTRYEQYF; CDR3 DNA: TGCAGTGCTAGAGAGGGGAACACCCGGTACGAGCAGTACTTC
D gene: NA; J gene: TRBJ1-2; clone size: many; V gene: TRBV10-3; CDR3 protein: CAISVGGANYGYTF; CDR3 DNA: TGTGCCATCAGTGTCGGAGGGGCCAACTATGGCTACACCTTC
D gene: TRBD1; J gene: TRBJ1-1; clone size: NA; V gene: TRBV7-8; CDR3 protein: CASSLDRDPEAFF; CDR3 DNA: TGTGCCAGCAGCTTGGACAGGGATCCTGAAGCTTTCTTT
D gene: TRBD2; J gene: TRBJ2-1; clone size: many; V gene: TRBV20-1; CDR3 protein: CSARDLGGGAILEQFF; CDR3 DNA: TGCAGTGCTAGAGATCTCGGCGGGGGGGCAATTCTTGAGCAGTTCTTC
D gene: TRBD1; J gene: TRBJ2-2; clone size: few; V gene: TRBV11-2; CDR3 protein: CASRRQGAGNTGELFF; CDR3 DNA: TGTGCCAGCAGAAGACAGGGGGCAGGGAACACCGGGGAGCTGTTTTTT
D gene: NA; J gene: TRBJ2-2; clone size: few; V gene: TRBV11-2; CDR3 protein: CASSLALAGELFF; CDR3 DNA: TGTGCCAGCAGCTTAGCATTAGCCGGGGAGCTGTTTTTT
D gene: NA; J gene: TRBJ1-2; clone size: many; V gene: TRBV2; CDR3 protein: CASSETRLPTNYGYTF; CDR3 DNA: TGTGCCAGCAGTGAAACCCGGCTACCAACTAACTATGGCTACACCTTC
D gene: NA; J gene: TRBJ1-5; clone size: few; V gene: TRBV7-2; CDR3 protein: CASSLEGRGQLQHF; CDR3 DNA: TGTGCCAGCAGCTTAGAGGGTAGGGGTCAGCTCCAGCATTTT
D gene: TRBD1; J gene: TRBJ1-1; clone size: NA; V gene: TRBV7-6; CDR3 protein: CASSSQGGANTEAFF; CDR3 DNA: TGTGCCAGCAGCTCCCAAGGGGGCGCGAACACTGAAGCTTTCTTT
D gene: TRBD1; J gene: TRBJ1-4; clone size: many; V gene: TRBV5-4; CDR3 protein: CASSPGQGEKLFF; CDR3 DNA: TGTGCCAGCAGCCCAGGACAGGGGGAAAAACTGTTTTTT
D gene: TRBD1; J gene: TRBJ2-2; clone size: many; V gene: TRBV20-1; CDR3 protein: CSGQGQPGELFF; CDR3 DNA: TGCAGCGGACAGGGACAACCCGGGGAGCTGTTTTTT